What follows describes a single T cell receptor beta chain. Its antigen is unidentified. The study sequenced cultured CD4+ T cell DNA using the Oncomine TCR Beta short-read assay. CD4+ T cells were cultured, and genomic DNA was extracted from them. TCRdb re-called the PCR reads through MiXCR, storing one row per CDR3 protein. The sample lists fewer than 20,000 distinct CDR3 sequences, about 71% seen once, with around 5.4% in the top ten. The sample originates from a study of vaccination and CD4 T cells after COVID-19. The overall study: The cells in question were stimulated using overlapping spike peptides derived from SARS-CoV-2, HCoV-NL63, HCoV-OC43 and HCoV-229E.

Treatment specified: 10-day PBMC culture with coronavirus spike peptide pools or control peptides (ViraFEST assay). This CDR3 is built from 15 residues. Germline V gene lookup returns CDR1 SGHTA and CDR2 FQGNSA. V dropped 5 bases and J dropped 0; count of bases not matched to a gene: 6. Sequences were obtained from CD4+ T cells from blood, cultured in vitro. The source of this sequence is a human donor who had recovered from COVID-19. This sequence joins TRBV7-2 and TRBJ1-1; 7 positions match TRBD1. CDR3: CASSPRQGVNTEAFF. DNA of the CDR3: TGTGCCAGCAGCCCCCGACAGGGCGTGAACACTGAAGCTTTCTTT.